Listed here is a single T cell receptor (beta chain). Its specificity is unknown. This entry comes from a study of cytomegalovirus exposure and HLA in healthy donors. The CDR3 contains 16 residues. Germline lookup yields CDR1 SGHTA and CDR2 FQGNSA. V gave up 0 bases and J gave up 4 bases; unmatched junction bases: 4. Study-wide results and limits: Donors were assumed by presence/absence analyses to have roughly uniform sequencing depth.

The PCR contained 60 Vbeta and 13 Jbeta primers. Generated by immunoSEQ multiplex PCR, the TCRdb table keeps only in-frame clones and is missing some. The table lists approximately 80,000 clones, 70% to 85% of them singletons. The clonotype originates from a man aged 25-45 years in good health and CMV-seropositive. The V call is TRBV7-2, the J call TRBJ2-3; 10 bases map to TRBD2. Material for sequencing was PBMCs. This chain's CDR3 is CASSLASGRASDTQYF. DNA of the CDR3: TGTGCCAGCAGCTTAGCCAGCGGGAGGGCATCAGATACGCAGTATTTT.